The rows below give T cell receptor beta chains drawn from one sample of a study of blood T cell repertoires in COVID-19. TCRdb keeps only in-frame clones here, not all; method: immunoSEQ multiplex PCR. The data show fewer than 250,000 clones, with about nine tenths seen just once and less than 0.75% held by the top ten. Sequences were obtained from peripheral blood. These receptors all come from a man between 40 and 49 years old with acute or convalescent COVID-19. Each CDR3 is given with its conserved first and last residue. A D gene is named only where the DNA matches it firmly. Part of the rows lack a size; the others show once, few, many or a class for expanded clones.

V,D,size,length,J,CDR3,DNA
TRBV7-2,TRBD1,NA,13,TRBJ1-2,CASGPGQNYGYTF,TGTGCCAGCGGACCGGGACAGAACTATGGCTACACCTTC
TRBV7-9,TRBD1,few,14,TRBJ1-4,CASSVQGRGEKLFF,TGTGCCAGCAGCGTACAGGGGCGGGGTGAAAAACTGTTTTTT
TRBV4-2,TRBD1,NA,17,TRBJ2-2,CASSQLPGQGNTGELFF,TGTGCCAGCAGCCAATTGCCGGGACAGGGGAACACCGGGGAGCTGTTTTTT
TRBV2,NA,NA,13,TRBJ1-6,CASSPQPNSPLHF,TGTGCCAGCAGCCCACAGCCTAATTCACCCCTCCACTTT
TRBV28,NA,NA,12,TRBJ1-2,CASRRGGYGYTF,TGTGCCAGTCGGAGGGGAGGGTATGGCTACACCTTC
TRBV6-4,NA,once,15,TRBJ1-2,CAGKRTEGLGYGYTF,TGTGCCGGAAAAAGGACAGAAGGGTTGGGATATGGCTACACCTTC
TRBV18,TRBD1,NA,15,TRBJ2-3,CASSLTGGEPDTQYF,TGTGCCAGCTCACTAACAGGGGGCGAACCAGATACGCAGTATTTT
TRBV7-2,NA,NA,16,TRBJ2-1,CASSLGGTLSYNEQFF,TGTGCCAGCAGCTTAGGGGGGACACTCTCCTACAATGAGCAGTTCTTC
TRBV24-1,NA,NA,13,TRBJ2-7,CATSVIGSHEQYF,TGTGCCACCAGTGTCATAGGGAGCCACGAGCAGTACTTC
TRBV7-9,TRBD1,NA,17,TRBJ2-5,CASSPRGLPPFEETQYF,TGTGCCAGCTCCCCGAGGGGGCTTCCTCCGTTCGAGGAGACCCAGTACTTC
TRBV29-1,NA,NA,11,TRBJ2-1,CSVEPDNEQFF,TGCAGCGTTGAGCCAGACAATGAGCAGTTCTTC
TRBV7-6,NA,NA,14,TRBJ1-1,CASSSATANTEAFF,TGTGCCAGCAGCTCGGCGACAGCGAACACTGAAGCTTTCTTT
TRBV6-5,NA,NA,11,TRBJ1-3,CASIVGNTIYF,TGTGCCAGCATAGTGGGAAACACCATATATTTT
TRBV6-6,NA,NA,13,TRBJ2-7,CASSYKSGLEQYF,TGTGCCAGCAGTTACAAATCCGGACTCGAGCAGTACTTC
TRBV10-2,NA,NA,12,TRBJ1-5,CASSDGGEPQHF,TGCGCCAGCAGTGATGGTGGAGAGCCCCAGCATTTT
TRBV9,TRBD2,once,13,TRBJ2-7,CASSESSGSQQYF,TGTGCCAGCAGCGAGTCTAGCGGGAGTCAGCAGTACTTC
TRBV4-1,NA,NA,12,TRBJ1-2,CASSRGVYGYTF,TGCGCCAGCAGCCGGGGGGTCTATGGCTACACCTTC
TRBV6-2/TRBV6-3,NA,NA,14,TRBJ2-7,CASSYSRTAYEQYF,TGTGCCAGCAGTTACTCGCGGACAGCCTACGAGCAGTACTTC
TRBV24-1,NA,NA,14,TRBJ2-7,CATSGTSHSYEQYF,TGTGCCACCAGTGGAACTTCCCACTCCTACGAGCAGTACTTC
TRBV19,NA,NA,14,TRBJ2-1,CASSTLGLANEQFF,TGTGCCAGTAGTACCCTCGGGCTAGCCAATGAGCAGTTCTTC
TRBV5-6,NA,NA,14,TRBJ2-5,CASSLVRGQETQYF,TGTGCCAGCAGCTTGGTTCGGGGTCAAGAGACCCAGTACTTC
TRBV11-3,NA,NA,15,TRBJ2-3,CASSLGAVNTDTQYF,TGTGCCAGCAGCTTAGGGGCAGTAAACACAGATACGCAGTATTTT
TRBV19,TRBD2,few,15,TRBJ2-1,CASDSGRYSYNEQFF,TGTGCCAGTGATAGCGGGAGGTACTCCTACAATGAGCAGTTCTTC
TRBV6-2/TRBV6-3,TRBD2,NA,18,TRBJ2-7,CASSTPGGSGKRSYEQYF,TGTGCCAGCAGCACCCCAGGTGGTAGCGGGAAACGGTCCTACGAGCAGTACTTC
TRBV9,TRBD2,NA,16,TRBJ2-3,CASSVELAGVINTQYF,TGTGCCAGCAGCGTAGAGCTAGCGGGAGTAATAAATACGCAGTATTTT
TRBV9,NA,NA,12,TRBJ2-1,CASSVYGAEQFF,TGTGCCAGCAGCGTTTATGGGGCTGAGCAGTTCTTC
TRBV7-9,TRBD1,NA,14,TRBJ1-4,CASSSTGNLGKLFF,TGTGCCAGCAGCTCGACAGGGAACCTCGGAAAACTGTTTTTT
TRBV30,NA,once,12,TRBJ1-2,CAWTRGPEGYTF,TGTGCCTGGACACGGGGTCCTGAGGGCTACACCTTC
TRBV5-1,TRBD1,once,15,TRBJ2-2,CASSLRQGGTGELFF,TGCGCCAGCAGCTTACGACAGGGGGGCACCGGGGAGCTGTTTTTT
TRBV24-1,NA,NA,15,TRBJ2-2,CATSPTDVNTGELFF,TGTGCCACCAGTCCAACAGACGTTAACACCGGGGAGCTGTTTTTT
TRBV5-1,TRBD2,NA,17,TRBJ2-1,CASSSRGGVQGWNEQFF,TGCGCCAGCAGCTCCCGGGGGGGCGTTCAGGGGTGGAATGAGCAGTTCTTC
TRBV7-4,TRBD2,once,16,TRBJ2-1,CASSNTSVCSYNEQFF,TGTGCCAGCAGCAACACTAGCGTCTGCTCCTACAATGAGCAGTTCTTC
TRBV5-1,TRBD2,NA,14,TRBJ2-1,CASSAGTRGNEQFF,TGCGCCAGCAGCGCCGGGACTAGAGGCAATGAGCAGTTCTTC
TRBV6-5,NA,once,12,TRBJ1-2,CALRGGESGYTF,TGTGCCCTGAGGGGGGGCGAAAGTGGCTACACCTTC
TRBV5-1,NA,NA,14,TRBJ2-3,CASSTGTRTDTQYF,TGCGCCAGCAGCACCGGGACACGCACAGATACGCAGTATTTT
TRBV5-1,TRBD1,NA,14,TRBJ1-6,CASTPGTGESPLHF,TGCGCCAGCACCCCCGGGACAGGGGAATCACCCCTCCACTTT
TRBV30,TRBD1,once,14,TRBJ1-4,CATDRLATNEKLFF,TGTGCCACGGACAGGCTAGCAACTAATGAAAAACTGTTTTTT
TRBV5-1,TRBD1,NA,15,TRBJ2-3,CASSSGGLSTDTQYF,TGCGCCAGCAGCTCAGGGGGATTGAGCACAGATACGCAGTATTTT
TRBV19,NA,NA,14,TRBJ2-3,CASSIQWSTDTQYF,TGTGCCAGTAGTATCCAGTGGAGCACAGATACGCAGTATTTT
TRBV5-4,TRBD2,NA,15,TRBJ2-7,CASSLNSGRYREQYF,TGTGCCAGCAGCTTGAATAGCGGGAGATACCGCGAGCAGTACTTC